This T cell receptor (beta chain) comes out of a study of cytomegalovirus exposure and HLA in healthy donors. Study-wide findings and caveats: A link between a missense DCLRE1C variant and TCR beta V- and J-gene trimming emerged from a later analysis. Researchers counted over 150 TCR beta chains as cytomegalovirus-associated. Across donors, most TCRs were seen rarely, yet some public ones were widespread.

Primers included in the PCR were 60 Vbeta and 13 Jbeta primers. Profiling relied on immunoSEQ multiplex PCR, and the TCRdb table lists in-frame clones only, not all of them. The repertoire holds 110,000 to 150,000 clones, with roughly three quarters as singletons. Details on this clone: The target antigen is unknown.

Germline V lookup: CDR1 MDHEN, CDR2 SYDVKM. After removal of 3 bases from V and 7 bases from J, the junction contained 8 bases not matched to a gene. The CDR3 loop spans 16 amino acids. This TCR was recovered from a woman in her twenties or thirties in good health and CMV-seronegative. The V call is TRBV28, the J call TRBJ2-7; 14 bases line up with TRBD2. The specimen was PBMCs. This CDR3 reads CASSFRGLAGGQEQYF. CDR3 sequence (DNA): TGTGCCAGCAGTTTCCGAGGACTAGCGGGAGGTCAAGAGCAGTACTTC.